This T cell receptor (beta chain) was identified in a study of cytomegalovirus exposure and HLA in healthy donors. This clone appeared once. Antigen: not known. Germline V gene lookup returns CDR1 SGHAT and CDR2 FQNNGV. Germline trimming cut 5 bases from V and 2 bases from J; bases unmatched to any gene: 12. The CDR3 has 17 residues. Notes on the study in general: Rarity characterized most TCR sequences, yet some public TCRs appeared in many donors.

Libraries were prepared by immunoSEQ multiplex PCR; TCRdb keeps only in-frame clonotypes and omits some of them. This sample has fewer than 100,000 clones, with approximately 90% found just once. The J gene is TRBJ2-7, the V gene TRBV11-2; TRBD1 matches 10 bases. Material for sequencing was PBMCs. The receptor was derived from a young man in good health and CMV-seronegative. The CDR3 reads CASSLISGTGATYEQYF. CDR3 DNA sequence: TGTGCCAGCAGCCTTATATCCGGGACAGGGGCGACCTACGAGCAGTACTTC.